This T cell receptor beta chain was sequenced for a study of blood T cell repertoires in COVID-19. Study summary: T cells, B-cell-depleted T cells, or PBMCs provided the cDNA or gDNA that served as material.

The CDR3 has 15 amino acids. Looked up from germline, CDR1 is DFQATT and CDR2 is SNEGSKA (reference sequence). The trim removed 3 bases at V and 3 bases at J, leaving 11 bases unmatched. Clones were sequenced by immunoSEQ multiplex PCR, and TCRdb holds only the in-frame ones, with some missing. The profile covers over 95,000 clones, with approximately 84% appearing a single time and 15% to 20% taken by the ten largest. At least ten counts were recorded for this clone. The TCR was taken from a woman aged 55-70 years with acute or convalescent COVID-19. The specimen sequenced was peripheral blood. The rearrangement links TRBV20-1 to TRBJ2-7; TRBD1 aligns across 7 bases. In DNA, the CDR3 is TGCAGTGCTAGTCGACTTGTGGGACAGAACTACGAGCAGTACTTC. Protein sequence: CSASRLVGQNYEQYF.